This T cell receptor (beta chain) derives from a study of shared clonotypes between healthy human individuals. CDR1 is MDHEN, CDR2 SYDVKM, per germline. There are 14 residues in the CDR3. Caucasian adults residing in Nashville, Tennessee made up all the donors. The run depth of the assay was deep. Over several immunoSEQ plates, each subset's genomic DNA was distributed in even portions. Here immunoSEQ multiplex PCR was the method, and the copy in TCRdb shows in-frame clones only, minus some. The data contain 550,000 to 600,000 clones, around 76% of them singletons. Of note for this clone: A much larger clone differs from this one at a single base, so this may be a read error.

The sequenced sample consisted of PBMCs. The chain links TRBV28 to TRBJ1-4; 7 bases map to TRBD1. The receptor was derived from a woman between 40 and 50 years old in good health. Some clones in this sample may be carry-over from other donors' samples. The CDR3 DNA follows: TGTGCCAGCAGAACACAGGGCCAGGGGGAAAAACTGCTTTTT. Encoded protein: CASRTQGQGEKLLF.